This T cell receptor beta chain was obtained from a study of blood T cell repertoires in COVID-19. CDR1 and CDR2 from the germline V gene are MDHEN and SYDVKM. The CDR3 length is 15 residues. V lost 6 bases, J lost 1 base, and 15 bases lay in between. Profiled with immunoSEQ multiplex PCR; TCRdb holds only in-frame clones, not every one. The table has 120,000 or so clones, 70% to 80% seen once. The clonotype originates from a human donor in a cohort sampled during active COVID-19. This chain uses TRBV28 with TRBJ1-2; TRBD1 is a possible D gene (6 bases). Sequencing was done on a sample of peripheral blood. In DNA form, the CDR3 reads TGTGCCAGCAGCGTTACAGGGCCCCTTAACTATGGCTACACCTTC. Its translation: CASSVTGPLNYGYTF.